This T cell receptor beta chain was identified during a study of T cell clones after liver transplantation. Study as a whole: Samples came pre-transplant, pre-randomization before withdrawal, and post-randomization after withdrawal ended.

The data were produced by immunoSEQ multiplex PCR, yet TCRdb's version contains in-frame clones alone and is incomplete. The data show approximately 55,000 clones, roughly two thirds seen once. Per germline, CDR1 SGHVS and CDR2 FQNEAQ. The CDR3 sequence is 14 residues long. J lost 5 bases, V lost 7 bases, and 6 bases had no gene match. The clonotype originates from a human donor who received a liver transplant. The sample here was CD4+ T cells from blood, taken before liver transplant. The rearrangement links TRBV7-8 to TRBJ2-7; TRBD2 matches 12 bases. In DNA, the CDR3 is TGTGCCAGCATCCTAGCGGGGGGGCCAAACGAGCAGTACTTC. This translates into CASILAGGPNEQYF. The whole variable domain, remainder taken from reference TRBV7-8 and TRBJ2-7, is GAGVSQSPRYKVAKRGQDVALRCDPISGHVSLFWYQQALGQGPEFLTYFQNEAQLDKSGLPSDRFFAERPEGSVSTLKIQRTQQEDSAVYLCASILAGGPNEQYFGPGTRLTVT.